This T cell receptor (beta chain) was captured in a study of tumour-infiltrating T cells in Burkitt lymphoma. The germline gives CDR1 SGHDT, CDR2 YYEEEE. V lost 0 bases to trimming and J lost 4 bases, with 10 bases between them. This CDR3 region has 14 residues. This clone came up a few times. Measured with immunoSEQ multiplex PCR; TCRdb has only the in-frame clones, and not every one. The sample lists 14,000 or so clones; approximately 28% were seen once. The clonotype comes from a human donor with diffuse large B-cell lymphoma. Sequencing was performed on tumor tissue. The chain combines TRBV5-6 with TRBJ1-1, with D unresolved. CDR3 residues: CASSLAVGTTEAFF. The DNA of the CDR3 is TGTGCCAGCAGCTTGGCGGTTGGTACCACTGAAGCTTTCTTT.